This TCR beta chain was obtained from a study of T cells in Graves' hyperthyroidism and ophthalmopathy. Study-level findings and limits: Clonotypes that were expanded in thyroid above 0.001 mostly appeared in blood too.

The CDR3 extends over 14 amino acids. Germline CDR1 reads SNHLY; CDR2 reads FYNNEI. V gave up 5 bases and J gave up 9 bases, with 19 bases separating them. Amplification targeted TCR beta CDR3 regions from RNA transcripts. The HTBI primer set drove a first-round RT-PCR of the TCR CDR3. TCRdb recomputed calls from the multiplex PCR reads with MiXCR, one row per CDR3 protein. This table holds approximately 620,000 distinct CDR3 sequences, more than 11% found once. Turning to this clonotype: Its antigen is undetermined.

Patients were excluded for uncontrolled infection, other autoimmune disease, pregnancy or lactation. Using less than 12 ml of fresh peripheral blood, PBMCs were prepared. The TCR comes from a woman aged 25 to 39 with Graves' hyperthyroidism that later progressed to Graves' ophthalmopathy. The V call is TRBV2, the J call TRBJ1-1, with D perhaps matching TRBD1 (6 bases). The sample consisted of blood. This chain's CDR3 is CASSPEGGRSKAFF. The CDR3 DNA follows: TGTGCCAGCAGTCCCGAAGGGGGGAGGTCAAAAGCTTTCTTT.